The 3 T cell receptor beta chains in this list originate from one sample, sequenced in a study of T cell repertoires in cytomegalovirus infection. Via MiXCR, TCRdb re-called the reads, giving one row per CDR3 protein. The data contain about half a million distinct CDR3 sequences, approximately 42% of them seen just once; the ten biggest clones take up approximately 40%. Antigen specificity for these receptors is unknown. The sequencing here drew on cultured PBMCs, taken from culture after CMV antigen stimulation. The receptors here all came from a human donor in good health (CMV status not recorded). Some clones in this sample may be carry-over from other donors' samples.

V gene TRBV7-6 combines with J gene TRBJ1-1, with a possible D match to TRBD1 (5 bases). CDR1 and CDR2 from the germline V gene are SGHVS and FNYEAQ. The V end lost 3 bases, the J end lost 7 bases, and 12 bases lay between the germline ends. The CDR3 is 13 residues long. As DNA, the CDR3 is TGTGCCAGCAGCTTGGACAATGAGATTGAAGCTTTCTTT. Translated: CASSLDNEIEAFF.

This clonotype occurred many times. The chain has TRBV6-1 and TRBJ2-2, with D unresolved. Germline V gene sequence: CDR1 MNHNS, CDR2 SASEGT. The CDR3 is 19 residues long. Trimming left V 5 bases short and J 0 bases short, with 22 bases between. CDR3 protein: CASSIEYQEGRPNTGELFF. Here the CDR3 DNA reads TGTGCCAGCAGTATCGAATACCAAGAAGGGCGACCGAACACCGGGGAGCTGTTTTTT.

The V call is TRBV7-2, the J call TRBJ1-4; D call uncertain. CDR1 SGHTA and CDR2 FQGNSA come from the germline V gene. V was clipped by 1 base and J by 8 bases, with 11 bases between them. The CDR3 length is 14 residues. CDR3: CASSLEISSEKLFF. Written as DNA, the CDR3 is TGTGCCAGCAGCTTAGAGATATCCAGCGAAAAACTGTTTTTT.